This T cell receptor beta chain came from a study of blood T cell repertoires in COVID-19. Study details: Samples representing acute and convalescent COVID-19 were sourced from the United States, Italy and Spain. Sources were T cells, B-cell-depleted T cells, or PBMCs; the material itself was cDNA or gDNA.

This table comes from immunoSEQ multiplex PCR, and its TCRdb copy is limited to in-frame clones, with some not included. The sample shows roughly 410,000 clones, about 89% of them seen only once. CDR1 is SGHRS, CDR2 YFSETQ, per germline. This CDR3 is built from 13 residues. V was clipped by 6 bases and J by 0 bases, with 7 bases between them. The receptor was isolated from a man aged 35 to 55 with acute or convalescent COVID-19. The sample was peripheral blood. The chain carries TRBV5-1 and TRBJ1-3; D is undetermined. CDR3 in DNA: TGCGCCAGCACACAGCCCTCTGGAAACACCATATATTTT. Translating gives CASTQPSGNTIYF. Full variable domain (rest looked up from reference TRBV5-1 and TRBJ1-3): KAGVTQTPRYLIKTRGQQVTLSCSPISGHRSVSWYQQTPGQGLQFLFEYFSETQRNKGNFPGRFSGRQFSNSRSEMNVSTLELGDSALYLCASTQPSGNTIYFGEGSWLTVV.